The 20 T cell receptor beta chains presented below share a single source sample, sequenced in a study of shared clonotypes between healthy human individuals. The data were produced by immunoSEQ multiplex PCR, yet TCRdb's version contains in-frame clones alone and is incomplete. The sample shows 2,500,000 or so clones, roughly 90% of them seen only once. Specimen: naive CD4+ T cells from PBMCs. Subset: CD45RA+ positively selected. The receptors were gathered from a man younger than 35 in good health. Some clones in this sample may be carry-over from other donors' samples.

The chain employs TRBV5-6 and TRBJ2-2; TRBD2 might be the D (6 bases). The length of the CDR3 is 17 residues. Germline assignment: CDR1 SGHDT and CDR2 YYEEEE. V lost 1 base and J 5 bases, leaving 18 bases between the germline ends. The DNA of the CDR3 is TGTGCCAGCAGCTTGTTAATACTAGCCGTCGGAACCGGGGAGCTGTTTTTT. Translating it yields CASSLLILAVGTGELFF.

The V call is TRBV7-2, the J call TRBJ1-2; D uncertain. The CDR3 is 12 residues long. Germline assignment: CDR1 SGHTA and CDR2 FQGNSA. V gave up 8 bases and J gave up 4 bases, with 11 bases separating them. The CDR3 bases are TGTGCCAGCTCCGGAGTTAGCTATGGCTACACCTTC. It encodes CASSGVSYGYTF.

The gene calls are TRBV4-2 and TRBJ1-4; TRBD1 aligns across 9 bases. This CDR3 comprises 14 residues. CDR1 and CDR2 (germline): LGHNA, YNFKEQ. V lost 4 bases and J lost 7; bases outside the gene matches: 4. The DNA for the CDR3 is TGTGCCAGCAGCCCGGGGACAGGGATTGAAAAACTGTTTTTT. Protein sequence: CASSPGTGIEKLFF.

The chain joins TRBV7-2 to TRBJ2-4, with D possibly being TRBD1 (5 bases). The V end was cut by 5 bases, the J end by 3 bases, with 11 bases between. This CDR3 region has 14 residues. The germline V gene encodes CDR1 SGHTA and CDR2 FQGNSA. The CDR3 loop is CASSKGVGKNIQYF. The CDR3 DNA reads TGTGCCAGCAGCAAAGGGGTGGGCAAAAACATTCAGTACTTC.

The genes are TRBV29-1 and TRBJ1-1; 7 nucleotides line up with TRBD1. Germline V lookup: CDR1 SQVTM, CDR2 ANQGSEA. V lost 5 bases, J lost 3 bases, and 15 bases stayed unmatched. CDR3 length: 16 residues. The CDR3 here is CSVISGTERFYTEAFF. CDR3 nucleotide sequence: TGCAGCGTTATTTCCGGGACAGAGAGATTTTACACTGAAGCTTTCTTT.

With respect to this clone: This specimen includes other DNA sequences encoding the same CDR3. This chain joins TRBV29-1 and TRBJ1-1; D remains ambiguous. Germline V gene data show CDR1 as SQVTM and CDR2 as ANQGSEA. The length of the CDR3 is 9 residues. V lost 4 bases, J lost 6 bases, and 3 bases lay in between. CDR3 DNA sequence: TGCAGCGTTGTTCCTGAAGCTTTCTTT. Translated: CSVVPEAFF.

A single count supports this clone. The sample contains more than one DNA sequence encoding this CDR3. The chain carries TRBV4-1 and TRBJ2-7; 9 nucleotides agree with TRBD1. The germline CDR1 and CDR2 sequences are MGHRA and YSYEKL. This CDR3 is built from 14 residues. With 4 bases clipped from V and 4 bases from J, the junction kept 5 bases outside the gene matches. The DNA of the CDR3 is TGCGCCAGCAGCCCCCGGGACAGGGTTTACGAGCAGTACTTC. This gives the protein CASSPRDRVYEQYF.

V gene TRBV30 combines with J gene TRBJ1-2, with D possibly TRBD1 on 5 matching bases. CDR1 and CDR2 (germline): GTSNPN, SVGIG (reference sequence). The CDR3 runs to 11 residues. Deletions cut 7 bases from V and 3 bases from J, with 9 bases between. The CDR3 loop is CAYSQDYGYTF. As DNA, the CDR3 is TGTGCCTACTCACAGGACTATGGCTACACCTTC.

V is TRBV4-1 and J is TRBJ2-7; 11 nucleotides line up with TRBD2. Germline CDR1 MGHRA, CDR2 YSYEKL. J lost 0 bases, V lost 0 bases, and 10 bases had no gene match. The CDR3 loop spans 19 amino acids. CDR3: CASSQDQASGRSPSYEQYF. The CDR3 DNA sequence: TGCGCCAGCAGCCAAGATCAGGCTAGCGGGAGGTCCCCCTCCTACGAGCAGTACTTC.

This chain connects TRBV2 to TRBJ2-5; 9 bases are a match to TRBD2. The junction had 7 bases not matched to a gene; V was cut back by 7 bases and J by 1 base. This CDR3 contains 15 residues. Germline CDR1 SNHLY, CDR2 FYNNEI. As DNA, the CDR3 is TGTGCCAGCACCAGTCAAGCGGGGGGCCAAGAGACCCAGTACTTC. Protein sequence: CASTSQAGGQETQYF.

V and J are TRBV5-4 and TRBJ2-7; D perhaps matches TRBD2 (7 bases). Germline assignment: CDR1 SGHNT and CDR2 YYREEE (reference sequence). This CDR3 contains 16 residues. The germline V and J ends were trimmed by 3 bases and 4 bases, with 20 bases remaining between them. CDR3 in amino acids: CASSSPGGRGNYEQYF. The CDR3 DNA follows: TGTGCCAGCAGCTCTCCCGGGGGGAGGGGGAATTACGAGCAGTACTTC.

The chain links TRBV7-9 to TRBJ1-5; 8 nucleotides align to TRBD1. This CDR3 has 13 residues. Germline-derived CDR1 and CDR2 are SEHNR and FQNEAQ (reference sequence). The V segment lost 5 bases and the J segment 5 bases; nucleotides outside the gene matches: 2. In DNA, the CDR3 is TGTGCCAGCAGCATACAGGGGGATCAGCCCCAGCATTTT. Translation gives CASSIQGDQPQHF.

Notes on this clone: Other DNA sequences in this specimen translate into the identical CDR3. The CDR3 protein is CASSPDRDEQYF. The CDR3 bases are TGTGCCAGCTCACCGGACAGGGACGAGCAGTACTTC. The chain has TRBV18 and TRBJ2-7, with 8 positions matching TRBD1. V trimming: 3 bases; J trimming: 5 bases; junction bases outside the gene matches: 0. This CDR3 region has 12 residues. CDR1 is KGHSH and CDR2 is LQKENI in the germline V gene.

V is TRBV28 and J is TRBJ2-1, with a tentative D call TRBD1 (5 bases). The germline V gene has CDR1 MDHEN and CDR2 SYDVKM. The CDR3 spans 18 residues. The germline V and J ends were trimmed by 2 bases and 8 bases, with 25 bases remaining between them. CDR3 nucleotides: TGTGCCAGCAGTTTAAACCCCCGCCTCACTAACATAGGGGATGAGCAGTTCTTC. Encoded protein: CASSLNPRLTNIGDEQFF.

About this clone: Within the sample, other DNA sequences also encode this same CDR3. V usage is TRBV30 and J usage is TRBJ2-1; the D gene could be TRBD1 or TRBD2 (5 bases each). The CDR3 sequence is 12 residues long. V was shortened by 0 bases and J by 8 bases, with 8 bases between the two germline ends. Germline values: CDR1 GTSNPN, CDR2 SVGIG (reference sequence). CDR3 bases: TGTGCCTGGAGTGTACGGGGCGATGAGCAGTTCTTC. Protein product: CAWSVRGDEQFF.

Turning to this clone: Other DNA sequences in this sample translate to the same CDR3. The V gene is TRBV20-1, the J gene TRBJ2-1; D gene ambiguous. Germline CDR1 reads DFQATT; CDR2 reads SNEGSKA (reference sequence). Trimming took off 3 bases at V and 4 bases at J, with 4 bases between the two ends. This CDR3 comprises 11 residues. The CDR3 spells CSASRYNEQFF. Here the CDR3 DNA reads TGCAGTGCTAGCCGGTACAATGAGCAGTTCTTC.

This chain uses TRBV7-2 with TRBJ1-1; D not resolved. This CDR3 spans 15 amino acids. Germline CDR1 is SGHTA and CDR2 is FQGNSA. The V end lost 1 base, the J end lost 4 bases, and 13 bases lay between the germline ends. The CDR3 loop reads CASSLDVWVGTEAFF. DNA for the CDR3: TGTGCCAGCAGCTTAGACGTTTGGGTTGGCACTGAAGCTTTCTTT.

The chain has TRBV7-3 and TRBJ2-2, with D uncertain. Trimming removed 6 bases at V and 2 bases at J, with 7 bases between. The CDR3 is made up of 13 amino acids. CDR1 and CDR2 (germline): SGHTA, FQGTGA. This CDR3 reads CASSASNTGELFF. The DNA of the CDR3 is TGTGCCAGCAGTGCCAGTAACACCGGGGAGCTGTTTTTT.

The V gene is TRBV5-1, the J gene TRBJ1-2; 8 nucleotides line up with TRBD1. V lost 3 bases, J lost 0 bases, and 4 bases stayed unmatched. Germline V gene lookup returns CDR1 SGHRS and CDR2 YFSETQ. This CDR3 is 15 amino acids long. CDR3 sequence: CASSSLTGANYGYTF. The CDR3 coding sequence is TGCGCCAGCAGCTCCCTGACAGGGGCTAACTATGGCTACACCTTC.

The V and J genes are TRBV7-2 and TRBJ2-7; 8 nucleotides align to TRBD2. The CDR3 totals 15 residues. J was trimmed by 3 bases and V by 3 bases; bases with no gene match: 7. The germline CDR1 and CDR2 sequences are SGHTA and FQGNSA. The CDR3 nucleotides are TGTGCCAGCAGCTTCGGAATAGCGGGGAACTACGAGCAGTACTTC. This codes for CASSFGIAGNYEQYF.